The 21 T cell receptor beta chains in this list originate from one sample, sequenced in a study of Ad26.COV2.S vaccination and SARS-CoV-2 variants. As for treatment: around 19 received Ad26.COV2.S at low or high dose, single or two shots; 5 received placebo; per-sample allocation not given. The study sampled participants on day 63 after the first vaccine or placebo injection. Clones were sequenced by immunoSEQ multiplex PCR, and TCRdb holds only the in-frame ones, with some missing. The data contain about 350,000 clones, 87% of them seen just once; the ten biggest clones take up 3.4%. The sample consisted of peripheral blood, taken in a trial of Ad26.COV2.S vaccine versus placebo. These receptors all come from a person aged 18-65 years who received the Ad26.COV2.S COVID-19 vaccine or a placebo.

The chain is built from TRBV7-9 and TRBJ2-7; 9 bases agree with TRBD1. This CDR3 has 17 amino acids. The V segment lost 5 bases and the J segment 6 bases; nucleotides outside the gene matches: 17. Germline V gives CDR1 SEHNR, CDR2 FQNEAQ (reference sequence). The CDR3 is CASSPGQGLVRPTEQYF. CDR3 sequence (DNA): TGTGCCAGCAGCCCCGGACAGGGGTTGGTTAGGCCAACCGAGCAGTACTTC.

The chain has TRBV27 and TRBJ2-7; 7 bases agree with TRBD1. Germline V gene data show CDR1 as MNHEY and CDR2 as SMNVEV (reference sequence). V dropped 7 bases and J dropped 0; count of bases not matched to a gene: 12. This CDR3 is 16 amino acids long. CDR3 sequence: CASTKWGTEYSYEQYF. The CDR3 DNA is TGTGCCAGCACCAAATGGGGGACAGAGTACTCCTACGAGCAGTACTTC.

With regard to this clone: Relative to the germline gene, one junction end is altered; a read error may explain this. The chain has TRBV4-3 and TRBJ1-1; 8 bases match TRBD1. The length of the CDR3 is 15 residues. From germline, CDR1 is LGHNA and CDR2 YSLEER. The CDR3 sequence: CASRQDRGVNTEAFF. CDR3 bases: TGCGCCAGCAGGCAAGACAGGGGCGTGAACACTGAAGCTTTCTTT.

This clone showed up just once. V gene TRBV24-1 combines with J gene TRBJ2-3; perhaps TRBD2 as D (6 bases). In germline, CDR1 is KGHDR, CDR2 SFDVKD. CDR3 size: 13 residues. Trimming pared 5 bases from V and 1 base from J, leaving 6 bases between. The CDR3 loop reads CATSGGGTDTQYF. Here the CDR3 DNA reads TGTGCCACCAGTGGCGGGGGCACAGATACGCAGTATTTT.

In the case of this clone: This sample also contains other DNA sequences that code for the same CDR3. The genes are TRBV9 and TRBJ2-5, with TRBD1 identical over 8 bases. Germline CDR1 and CDR2: SGDLS and YYNGEE. V shed 2 bases and J 5 bases; nucleotides not matched to a gene: 5. The CDR3 is 14 amino acids. The CDR3 DNA sequence: TGTGCCAGCAGCGTCGACAGGGGCGGGGAGACCCAGTACTTC. Translating it yields CASSVDRGGETQYF. The complete variable domain, with remaining parts taken from reference TRBV9 and TRBJ2-5, reads DSGVTQTPKHLITATGQRVTLRCSPRSGDLSVYWYQQSLDQGLQFLIQYYNGEERAKGNILERFSAQQFPDLHSELNLSSLELGDSALYFCASSVDRGGETQYFGPGTRLLVL.

The chain carries TRBV7-8 and TRBJ1-6, with D uncertain. The CDR3 sequence is 17 residues long. Trimming removed 1 base from V and 7 bases from J, with 17 bases in between. Germline CDR1 reads SGHVS; CDR2 reads FQNEAQ. CDR3 nucleotides: TGTGCCAGCAGCTTAGTCCTGGGTCCGGGAGCGAATTCACCCCTCCACTTT. Amino acid sequence: CASSLVLGPGANSPLHF.

The chain is built from TRBV5-1 and TRBJ2-6; D tentatively fits TRBD1 or TRBD2 (5 bases each). V gave up 2 bases and J gave up 0 bases, with 15 bases separating them. Germline V gene lookup returns CDR1 SGHRS and CDR2 YFSETQ. There are 18 residues in the CDR3. The CDR3 sequence is CASSLRRTSPSGANVLTF. The CDR3 DNA sequence: TGCGCCAGCAGCTTAAGGAGGACATCTCCCTCTGGGGCCAACGTCCTGACTTTC.

The chain recombines TRBV9 with TRBJ1-6; D perhaps matches TRBD1 (5 bases). This CDR3 is built from 14 residues. Germline lookup yields CDR1 SGDLS and CDR2 YYNGEE. V shed 3 bases and J shed 6 bases, with 10 bases lying between them. The chain's CDR3 is CASSATGINSPLHF. The CDR3 DNA reads as TGTGCCAGCAGCGCAACAGGTATTAATTCACCCCTCCACTTT.

This chain connects TRBV7-3 to TRBJ2-2; weak D call: TRBD1 (5 bases). Germline-derived CDR1 and CDR2 are SGHTA and FQGTGA. Trimming took off 3 bases at V and 7 bases at J, with 12 bases between the two ends. The length of the CDR3 is 14 residues. In DNA form, the CDR3 reads TGTGCCAGCAGCTTTTGGGGCGTGAACGGGGAGCTGTTTTTT. This gives the protein CASSFWGVNGELFF. Full variable domain (remainder filled in from reference TRBV7-3 and TRBJ2-2): GAGVSQTPSNKVTEKGKYVELRCDPISGHTALYWYRQSLGQGPEFLIYFQGTGAADDSGLPNDRFFAVRPEGSVSTLKIQRTERGDSAVYLCASSFWGVNGELFFGEGSRLTVL.

The V call is TRBV12-3 or TRBV12-4, the J call TRBJ2-7, with D tentatively TRBD1 (6 bases). There are 12 residues in the CDR3. Trimming pared 5 bases from V and 13 bases from J, leaving 18 bases between. The CDR3 bases are TGTGCCAGCAGTCTCGGACAGCTCTCCGCATACTTC. The encoded protein is CASSLGQLSAYF.

J is TRBJ2-1 and V is TRBV6-5; 10 bases map to TRBD2. The germline V gene has CDR1 MNHEY and CDR2 SVGAGI. CDR3 size: 16 residues. After removal of 4 bases from V and 6 bases from J, the junction contained 9 bases not matched to a gene. The CDR3 nucleotides read TGTGCCAGCAGTTCATTTAGCGGGGGGAACTCCAATGAGCAGTTCTTC. This translates into CASSSFSGGNSNEQFF.

The CDR3 sequence: CATDREVRQPQHF. The CDR3 DNA sequence: TGTGCCACCGACAGGGAGGTGCGACAGCCCCAGCATTTT. The chain has TRBV6-5 and TRBJ1-5; 7 bases align to TRBD1. This CDR3 has 13 amino acids. Trimming took 10 bases from V and 7 from J; bases not matched to a gene: 10. CDR1 and CDR2 (germline): MNHEY, SVGAGI.

The chain employs TRBV7-9 and TRBJ1-1, with unresolved D. The V gene lost 4 bases and the J gene lost 4 bases, with 13 bases spanning the gap. Germline CDR1 SEHNR, CDR2 FQNEAQ (reference sequence). The CDR3 is 14 amino acids. CDR3 protein: CASSSQAASTEAFF. For the CDR3, the DNA is TGTGCCAGCAGCTCGCAGGCGGCGTCCACTGAAGCTTTCTTT. Full variable domain (missing parts from reference TRBV7-9 and TRBJ1-1): DTGVSQNPRHKITKRGQNVTFRCDPISEHNRLYWYRQTLGQGPEFLTYFQNEAQLEKSRLLSDRFSAERPKGSFSTLEIQRTEQGDSAMYLCASSSQAASTEAFFGQGTRLTVV.

This chain connects TRBV9 to TRBJ1-2; D is unresolved. Germline V lookup: CDR1 SGDLS, CDR2 YYNGEE. V lost 0 bases and J lost 4, with 13 bases in between. CDR3 length equals 15 residues. CDR3 bases: TGTGCCAGCAGCGTAGCTAGCAGTAGGCTCTATGGCTACACCTTC. Protein: CASSVASSRLYGYTF.

The rearrangement joins TRBV2 to TRBJ1-6; D unresolved. In germline, CDR1 is SNHLY, CDR2 FYNNEI. This CDR3 is built from 13 residues. V gave up 10 bases and J gave up 6 bases, with 13 bases separating them. CDR3 sequence reads: CATGREPNSPLHF. The CDR3 DNA is TGTGCCACCGGGCGAGAGCCTAATTCACCCCTCCACTTT.

The chain couples TRBV3-1 (or the pseudogene TRBV3-2) to TRBJ2-1, with 7 bases aligning to TRBD2. Germline CDR1 reads LGHDT; CDR2 reads YNNKEL (reference sequence). With V trimmed by 0 bases and J by 6 bases, 14 bases remained unmatched. This CDR3 is 18 amino acids long. CDR3 sequence reads: CASSQEGAGVLIGNEQFF. CDR3 DNA sequence: TGTGCCAGCAGCCAAGAAGGGGCGGGGGTCCTTATTGGCAATGAGCAGTTCTTC.

The genes are TRBV6-5 and TRBJ2-2; TRBD1 matches 8 bases. Germline V gives CDR1 MNHEY, CDR2 SVGAGI. After removal of 7 bases from V and 6 bases from J, the junction contained 10 bases not matched to a gene. The CDR3 is 15 amino acids. The CDR3 DNA reads as TGTGCCAGCAAACGAGGACAGGGCGCACCCGGGGAGCTGTTTTTT. Its protein product is CASKRGQGAPGELFF.

This clone was found once. This sequence joins TRBV13 and TRBJ1-5, with a possible D match to TRBD1 (6 bases). Trimming removed 5 bases at V and 0 bases at J, with 14 bases between. Germline assignment: CDR1 PRHDT and CDR2 FYEKMQ (reference sequence). The length of the CDR3 is 16 residues. CDR3 bases: TGTGCCAGCAGCCCCGGGGGCCCGTATAGCAATCAGCCCCAGCATTTT. Translating gives CASSPGGPYSNQPQHF. Drawing the rest from reference TRBV13 and TRBJ1-5, the complete variable domain is AAGVIQSPRHLIKEKRETATLKCYPIPRHDTVYWYQQGPGQDPQFLISFYEKMQSDKGSIPDRFSAQQFSDYHSELNMSSLELGDSALYFCASSPGGPYSNQPQHFGDGTRLSIL.

The chain has TRBV12-3 or TRBV12-4 and TRBJ2-7, with TRBD1 matching over 11 bases. This CDR3 comprises 13 residues. With V trimmed by 8 bases and J by 2 bases, 2 bases remained unmatched. The DNA for the CDR3 is TGTGCCAGCGGGACAGGGGGAGCCTACGAGCAGTACTTC. This encodes CASGTGGAYEQYF.

This sequence joins TRBV6-4 and TRBJ2-2, with 11 bases that match TRBD2. Germline V lookup: CDR1 MRHNA, CDR2 SNTAGT. The CDR3 covers 16 residues. Germline trimming cut 0 bases from V and 4 bases from J; bases unmatched to any gene: 1. CDR3 DNA: TGTGCCAGCAGTGACTCTAGCGGGGGGGCCACCGGGGAGCTGTTTTTT. Its protein is CASSDSSGGATGELFF.

The sample holds one count of this clone. J is TRBJ1-1 and V is TRBV5-1; TRBD1 is a possible D gene (5 bases). Germline CDR1 reads SGHRS; CDR2 reads YFSETQ. The CDR3 contains 12 residues. Trimming left V 3 bases short and J 6 bases short, with 9 bases between. The CDR3 protein is CASSSQTAEAFF. For the CDR3, the DNA is TGCGCCAGCAGCTCGCAGACAGCTGAAGCTTTCTTT. Combining the CDR3 with reference TRBV5-1 and TRBJ1-1 gives the whole variable domain KAGVTQTPRYLIKTRGQQVTLSCSPISGHRSVSWYQQTPGQGLQFLFEYFSETQRNKGNFPGRFSGRQFSNSRSEMNVSTLELGDSALYLCASSSQTAEAFFGQGTRLTVV.